This T cell receptor (beta chain) is drawn from a study of blood T cell repertoires in COVID-19 (dated by TCRdb to the early 2020s). Broadly, across the study: Samples from collaborators originated in the United States, Italy and Spain and spanned both the acute and convalescent phases of COVID-19. The prospective study material was composed of cDNA or gDNA derived from T cells, B-cell-depleted T cells, or PBMCs. Subjects who had been exposed to COVID-19, were actively infected with it, or had recovered from it provided the deeply sampled blood TCRbeta repertoires that made up the dataset. The repertoires were released in a freely available public database intended as a resource for research on the immune response to SARS-CoV-2. Samples were obtained from the ongoing ImmuneRACE study (first 160 participants) and from roughly 1,300 subjects provided by 6 global collaborators. Nearly every sample came with metadata listing a de-identified subject ID, COVID-19 status, age in years and sex. Where available, HLA class I and class II types were taken from metadata supplied by the sample provider and were not determined by assay-based typing. General study outcomes and caveats: Clinical and demographic metadata were provided uncurated, with the amount varying by source and participant.

The immunoSEQ Assay, a bias-controlled multiplex PCR, was used to amplify TCRbeta CDR3 regions from genomic DNA. Turning to the authors' computational methods: Within the assay, amplification of reference gene primers was used to estimate how many nucleated cells each sample contained. To quantify the absolute abundance of each unique TCRbeta CDR3 rearrangement, sequence reads were collapsed and filtered. For each sample, productive Simpson clonality was calculated as the square root of Simpson's diversity index over productive rearrangements. In its TCRdb copy, this immuneACCESS table keeps in-frame sequences only and misses some clones. Where compared with another copy, unresolved V genes explain less than half of these, and the others have no known cause. The V and J calls and the clone size are those of that table, but D and trimming were determined from the DNA. A total of about 180,000 clones appear in this sample, about 88% of them only once. Jointly, the top ten make up 2% to 2.5% of the sample.

As to this clone: Its antigen is still unknown. No base qualities exist here, and no much larger clone lies one base off it.

In the prospective study, participants were roughly 18 to 100 years old, resided in about two dozen geographic areas of the United States, and were enrolled through a virtual design. To assign participants to cohorts, the prospective study relied on clinical history that participants themselves reported in a screening survey and a study questionnaire. Each participant in the prospective study had whole blood, serum and a nasopharyngeal or oropharyngeal swab collected by mobile phlebotomists. Participants in the prospective study had the option to provide additional blood draws and questionnaires over a roughly 2-month period. Blood samples from the prospective study were shipped frozen or at room temperature prior to DNA extraction. CDR1 KGHDR and CDR2 SFDVKD are derived from the germline V gene. From cysteine to phenylalanine, the CDR3 is 14 amino acids long. CDR3 DNA only is kept here, 42 bases in frame from base 1. For this chain, trimming is 5 bases at the V end and 7 bases at the J end, and the number of junction bases without a gene match is 9.

Sequenced input: PBMCs or T cells enriched from blood (not recorded which). The V and J segments used are TRBV24-1 and TRBJ2-7; 8 bases in the junction line up with TRBD1. The origin of this receptor is a middle-aged woman with acute COVID-19. The CDR3 in this case is CATSATGGSGEQYF. The sequence in DNA is TGTGCCACCAGTGCTACAGGGGGTTCTGGAGAGCAGTACTTC.